This T cell receptor (beta chain) was sequenced during a study of T cell responses to AZD1222 COVID-19 vaccine. Study-wide findings and caveats: Recipients of two AZD1222 doses showed rising Spike-specific TCR breadth and depth. Most donors were white British, females outnumbered males, and clonal diversity was possibly underestimated. Among AZD1222 vaccinees, only five or six were seropositive at baseline. Spike was spanned by vaccine-associated CD4 TCRs, which were dominant at 160-218 and 743-854.

This table comes from immunoSEQ multiplex PCR, and its TCRdb copy is limited to in-frame clones, with some not included. The data contain some 150,000 clones, roughly 80% of them seen just once; the ten biggest clones take up around 4.3%. On this clone itself: What it binds is unknown.

CDR3 length equals 12 residues. V dropped 5 bases and J dropped 4 bases, with 5 bases sitting between them. Per germline, CDR1 MGHDK and CDR2 SYGVNS. The J gene is TRBJ1-4, the V gene TRBV25-1, with unresolved D. The sequencing used peripheral blood, collected on day 0 of MenACWY control vaccination. This sequence originates from an adult in good health. CDR3 coding DNA: TGTGCCAGCAGTCGGGGTAATGAAAAACTGTTTTTT. Translated, it gives CASSRGNEKLFF. Filled out from reference TRBV25-1 and TRBJ1-4, the complete variable domain reads EADIYQTPRYLVIGTGKKITLECSQTMGHDKMYWYQQDPGMELHLIHYSYGVNSTEKGDLSSESTVSRIRTEHFPLTLESARPSHTSQYLCASSRGNEKLFFGSGTQLSVL.